Listed below are T cell receptor beta chains from one sample, sequenced in a study of cytomegalovirus exposure and HLA in healthy donors. Only in-frame clones appear in the TCRdb table, and some are missing; sequencing was by immunoSEQ multiplex PCR. The table has some 170,000 clones, 80% to 90% seen once. The sample comprised PBMCs. The receptors derive from a woman under 40 in good health and CMV-seropositive. Each CDR3 is given with its conserved first and last residue. The D gene is left open where the match is weak. The listing skips clone size in some rows; elsewhere it reads once, few, many or a size class.

j_call v_call d_call clone_size cdr3_nt cdr3_aa
TRBJ1-5 TRBV19 TRBD1 - TGTGCCAGTACCGGGACAGACTATAGCAATCAGCCCCAGCATTTT CASTGTDYSNQPQHF
TRBJ2-1 TRBV13 - - TGTGCCAGCAGCTTAGCCCGAGCGGGTATTTACAATGAGCAGTTCTTC CASSLARAGIYNEQFF
TRBJ1-1 TRBV19 TRBD1 once TGTGCCAGTAGTAAAAGACAGGGGTTGAACACTGAAGCTTTCTTT CASSKRQGLNTEAFF
TRBJ1-1 TRBV9 TRBD1 - TGTGCCAGCAGCCACAGCGTACTCTCCGCCGCACAGACAGGGCCCCGGAACACTGAAGCTTTCTTT CASSHSVLSAAQTGPRNTEAFF
TRBJ1-2 TRBV7-9 - - TGTGCCAGCAGCTTATCCGGCGGAAACGCTAACTATGGCTACACCTTC CASSLSGGNANYGYTF
TRBJ1-5 TRBV10-1 TRBD1 - TGCGCCAGCGGGGACAGGGGTGCGGATCAGCCCCAGCATTTT CASGDRGADQPQHF
TRBJ1-1 TRBV6-6 - - TGTGCCAGCAGCTCCCAAATGAACACGGGGAACACTGAAGCTTTCTTT CASSSQMNTGNTEAFF
TRBJ2-5 TRBV27 TRBD2 - TGTGCCAGCAGTTTAAGGAGGGGAGGGGAGACCCAGTACTTC CASSLRRGGETQYF
TRBJ2-7 TRBV6-5 - - TGTGCCAGCAGTTCCGGACAGTCTGGGACCTACGAGCAGTACTTC CASSSGQSGTYEQYF
TRBJ1-2 TRBV13 - once TGTGCCAGCAGCTTAGGAACGGACATCTATGGCTACACCTTC CASSLGTDIYGYTF
TRBJ2-7 TRBV30 TRBD2 - TGTGCCTGGAGTCTGCGGGGGGGACTCACCTACGAGCAGTACTTC CAWSLRGGLTYEQYF
TRBJ1-1 TRBV6-6 - - TGTGCCAGCAGTTACGGGTTCAGGGGCACTGAAGCTTTCTTT CASSYGFRGTEAFF
TRBJ1-1 TRBV27 - - TGTGCCAGCAGTCCCATCCGGGAAAGGAACACTGAAGCTTTCTTT CASSPIRERNTEAFF
TRBJ2-5 TRBV5-1 - once TGCGCCAGCAGCTTATCTCCTCAAGAGACCCAGTACTTC CASSLSPQETQYF